This T cell receptor beta chain was retrieved from a study of cytomegalovirus exposure and HLA in healthy donors (dated by TCRdb to about 2017). The study in broad terms: In an earlier analysis of under 600 of the donors, 276 Gb of sequence data and 90 million to 120 million unique TCR beta sequences from roughly 200 million T cells were reported. An early release covering 500 to 750 HLA-typed donors comprised approximately 290 gigabases of sequencing data and approximately 80 million unique TCR sequences. Of the roughly 410 genotyped donors, over 80% were placed in the genetic ancestry cluster associated with self-reported Caucasian donors. The aim of the study was to test whether cataloging public T cell receptors could identify signatures of past pathogen exposure. The study profiled the T cell repertoires of 666 subjects by immunosequencing and related them to cytomegalovirus serostatus. In addition to the first cohort of approximately 650 subjects, a separate validation cohort of 100 to 150 different subjects was used. To predict cytomegalovirus infection status, the study combined high-throughput TCR immunosequencing, statistical association of individual TCRs with disease status, and machine learning. To study patterns of TCR occurrence, a later analysis re-analyzed previously published TCR beta repertoires from hundreds of donors and added high-resolution HLA genotyping. The later analysis used no new phenotypic data to find candidate immune exposures, relying instead on TCR beta sequences and their occurrence across donors. An earlier analysis of nearly 600 of the donors applied high-throughput TCR beta sequencing to assess whether each TCR beta V gene segment acted as functional or pseudogenic. Alongside the repertoire data, information on donor age, sex, ethnicity and CMV serostatus was compiled. In a later genetic analysis, genome-wide SNP genotypes for 398 of the 666 donors were used, and that subset was treated as a discovery cohort. Every repertoire in the discovery cohort had been generated on one and the same sequencing platform. HLA typing covered class I and class II loci at four-digit resolution. Typing coverage differed by locus: A, B, C, DRB1 and DQB1 were typed in roughly 620-640 donors, DQA1 in 500 to 550, DPA1 in nearly 610, and DPB1 in roughly 450. Several DR-DQ haplotypes were handled as single units for association and clustering because linkage in the cohort was strong. Across 398 genotyped donors of the cohort, an average of roughly 250,000 unique TCR beta nucleotide sequences per donor were sequenced, and roughly a sixth of those sequences were non-productive.

As to this clone: The antigen it binds to is not known.

In total, fewer than 750 healthy bone marrow donors made up the cohort. At the time of sampling, every cohort member was nominally healthy, though immune exposures that went unrecorded were likely present. The donor was CMV seronegative and was included in the group of several hundred seronegative cohort members. A peripheral blood sample was provided by each donor, and peripheral blood mononuclear cells were used for TCR beta sequencing. The Qiagen DNeasy Blood Extraction Kit was used to extract genomic DNA from the blood cell samples. The library relied on the immunoSEQ multiplex PCR assay. The multiplex PCR relied on a mix of 60 forward primers for TCR Vbeta segments and 13 reverse primers for TCR Jbeta segments. Amplification of the CDR3 region of rearranged TCR beta genes was performed with a multiplex PCR assay on genomic DNA. Amplified TCR beta libraries were sequenced as 87-base-pair reads on the Illumina HiSeq System. The authors' analysis ran thus. A later analysis counted some 74 million unique TCR beta chains across the 550 to 700 repertoires, and 9 million to 14 million of these chains were shared by at least two donors. Raw reads were error-corrected and collapsed into unique sequences by a nearest-neighbor algorithm in which closely related sequences were merged to remove PCR and sequencing errors. V, D and J gene segments were assigned by aligning CDR3 sequences to IMGT reference sequences. For a sequence to be retained, a match of at least six nucleotides was required to both a V gene segment and a J gene segment. Rearrangements were classified as productive when the CDR3 lacked stop codons and remained in frame with V and J, and all other rearrangements were classified as non-productive. Following IMGT convention, CDR3 was defined as the stretch from the second conserved V-encoded cysteine to the conserved J-encoded phenylalanine. The earlier analysis of about 560 of the donors excluded any sequence lacking an unambiguous match to a single V gene segment. An earlier analysis of 587 of the donors classified V segments as functional when productive rearrangements were above 56.7% and as segregating when the standard deviation between donors was above 5%. A statistical classification framework was built to diagnose cytomegalovirus status from the catalog of TCR beta chain sequences. In a later analysis, V and J genes were assigned by comparing TCR nucleotide sequences against IMGT/GENE-DB human TR gene sequences. A later analysis assigned CDR3 sequences and most-parsimonious VDJ recombination scenarios with the TCRdist pipeline. In a later analysis, each TCR beta chain was defined by its CDR3 amino acid sequence together with its V-gene family, and reads lacking a unique V-gene family were excluded. A later analysis removed 500 to 600 highly shared, low-generation-probability nucleotide sequences to deal with suspected cross-contamination and a sequencing artifact. In a later analysis, a clonal expansion index for each public chain was calculated from normalized within-repertoire ranks of inferred template counts. In a later analysis, generation probabilities were computed using a VDJ recombination model fitted to out-of-frame rearrangements, and the results were checked against IGoR. In a later analysis, hypergeometric tests were used to score TCR-TCR, TCR-HLA and TCR-CMV co-occurrence, with a repertoire-size bias correction applied to TCR pairs. To estimate false discovery rates, a later analysis permuted the HLA or CMV assignments 20 times. In a later analysis, co-occurring TCRs were grouped using DBSCAN, with TCRdist sequence similarity added in when clustering inside HLA-allele-positive subsets. Repertoires with fewer than 30,000 or more than 120,000 public chains, plus five repertoires with anomalous nucleotide sharing, were excluded from co-occurrence clustering. In its TCRdb copy, this immuneACCESS table keeps in-frame sequences only and misses some clones. Where compared with another copy, unresolved V genes explain less than half of these, and the others have no known cause. V, J and clone size derive from that table, while D and trimming were established from the DNA sequence. The sample table holds approximately 200,000 clones. Of the sample, roughly 0.7% falls within the top ten clones.

What the research found in general, with its limitations: Most TCR sequences were observed very rarely across donors, whereas some public TCRs were present in many individuals. Linkage disequilibrium might explain the correlated functional status among segregating V segments, but an unknown experimental factor could not be excluded. It was suggested by the authors that the approach could potentially be generalized to other disease states and immunological phenotypes. A further reported finding was that TCR beta sequences accurately predicted the HLA-A and HLA-B alleles for most subjects in the first cohort. A later analysis found that most CMV-associated TCR beta chains appeared HLA-restricted, with HLA associations seemingly driven largely by CMV exposure. In a later genetic analysis, a missense DCLRE1C variant was associated with V-gene and J-gene trimming of TCR beta chains, and the association was replicated in an independent cohort. HLA typing was unavailable for some donors at each locus, so association tests used only the typed subset. In a later analysis, the rate of TCR association differed among HLA loci, with DRB1 alleles having the most associated TCRs and HLA-C alleles having the fewest. The earlier analysis of approximately 540 of the donors excluded about 16 rarely observed V segments, including chromosome 9 orphons, because counts were too low. A group of highly shared sequence variants was considered likely to be a technical artifact of the sequencing pipeline. The presence/absence analyses assumed that sequencing depth was roughly uniform across donors, and that assumption may not be true. Several of the top co-occurrence clusters appeared to be linked to parvovirus B19, influenza, CMV and Epstein-Barr virus, according to a later analysis. A later analysis associated 15,000 or so TCR beta sequences with specific HLA alleles at a false discovery rate of 0.05. CMV serostatus was the only immune exposure information available for the cohort. A later genetic analysis reported fewer N-insertions in productive TCRs among donors in an Asian-associated ancestry cluster than the approximately 700-donor mean. The 87-base-pair reads could not distinguish some IMGT-functional V segments, including TRBV6-2 and TRBV6-3, so those segments were excluded. The cohort was sequenced for TCR beta chains only, and without alpha or paired-chain data the features that could be detected were limited. The study gave a list of about 150 TCR beta chains associated with cytomegalovirus. In both the original and validation cohorts, the classifier was reported to diagnose cytomegalovirus status with high specificity and sensitivity. In an earlier analysis of over 550 of the donors, most TCR beta V segments were observed in productive rearrangements about 90% or about 30% of the time, broadly matching IMGT annotations. When HLA alleles, especially DR and DQ, strongly co-occurred, TCR associations were difficult to assign to individual alleles. In vitro tests confirmed that a few of the cytomegalovirus-associated TCR beta chains recognize cytomegalovirus antigens. Compared with equally common non-associated chains, HLA-associated TCR beta chains in a later analysis were more clonally expanded and had lower generation probabilities.

In the germline V gene, CDR1 corresponds to SGHDN and CDR2 to FVKESK. Trimming removed 2 bases from V and 2 bases from J, leaving 17 bases between the germline ends. There are 17 amino acids in the CDR3, from cysteine to phenylalanine inclusive. Only the CDR3 DNA is retained, 51 bases long and in frame from the first base. The chain is assembled from TRBV14 and TRBJ2-3; the D gene identity is not certain. Sequenced input: PBMCs. The sequence came from a boy younger than 18 in good health and CMV-seronegative. The CDR3 amino acid sequence is: CASSQISSSAHTDTQYF. The nucleotide sequence is TGTGCCAGCAGCCAAATTTCCTCGTCCGCACACACAGATACGCAGTATTTT.